Below, 10 T cell receptor beta chains from the same sample are listed, as sequenced in a study of quantifying T cell responses using KT2 cells. As for the study in general: cDNA was made from DNase-treated RNA using alpha and beta constant primers.

A single-stranded UMI oligo with SP2 sequence was ligated to cDNA 3' ends. First-round PCR used four to five cycles and beta primers RC1.1 and RC1.2 covering TRBC1 and TRBC2. TCRdb called the UMI-ligation and nested PCR reads again in MiXCR, with one record for every CDR3 protein. In the table there are 40,000 or so distinct CDR3 sequences, more than 15% of which are singletons. Sequenced sample: PBMCs spiked with cells of the T cell clone KT2. The receptor source for this set is a human donor.

The table lists this clonotype with many counts. The chain employs TRBV9 and TRBJ2-2; TRBD1 agrees at 11 bases. This CDR3 is built from 15 residues. After removal of 3 bases from V and 6 bases from J, the junction contained 4 bases not matched to a gene. The germline gives CDR1 SGDLS, CDR2 YYNGEE. CDR3 DNA: TGTGCCAGCAGCGCCGGGACAGGGGGATCCGGGGAGCTGTTTTTT. This translates into CASSAGTGGSGELFF.

This chain uses TRBV20-1 with TRBJ1-5; D might be TRBD1 (5 bases). This CDR3 spans 13 amino acids. The germline gives CDR1 DFQATT, CDR2 SNEGSKA (reference sequence). V dropped 6 bases and J dropped 0 bases, with 9 bases sitting between them. This CDR3 is CSAWDLSNQPQHF. For the CDR3, the DNA is TGCAGTGCCTGGGACCTTAGCAATCAGCCCCAGCATTTT.

V and J are TRBV5-5 and TRBJ1-5; D is possibly TRBD1 (6 bases). Germline V gives CDR1 SGHKS, CDR2 YYEKEE (reference sequence). The length of the CDR3 is 13 residues. The V and J ends lost 3 bases and 5 bases respectively, with 9 bases between them. As DNA, the CDR3 is TGTGCCAGCAGCTGGACAGCAGATCAGCCCCAGCATTTT. This gives the protein CASSWTADQPQHF.

The table lists this clonotype with a few counts. The V call is TRBV15, the J call TRBJ1-1; TRBD1 agrees at 8 bases. CDR3 length: 15 residues. V shed 5 bases, J shed 5 bases, and the junction held 10 bases outside the gene matches. Germline V lookup: CDR1 LNHNV, CDR2 YYDKDF (reference sequence). The CDR3 nucleotides read TGTGCCACCAGCTTCGGGACAGGCCCGAGGACTGAAGCTTTCTTT. It is translated as CATSFGTGPRTEAFF. Using reference TRBV15 and TRBJ1-1 for the parts outside the CDR3, the full variable domain is DAMVIQNPRYQVTQFGKPVTLSCSQTLNHNVMYWYQQKSSQAPKLLFHYYDKDFNNEADTPDNFQSRRPNTSFCFLDIRSPGLGDTAMYLCATSFGTGPRTEAFFGQGTRLTVV.

This clonotype has at least ten counts. The chain couples TRBV24-1 to TRBJ2-1, with D unresolved. There are 15 residues in the CDR3. In germline, CDR1 is KGHDR, CDR2 SFDVKD. Trimming cost V 2 bases and J 0 bases, with 7 bases left between them. The CDR3 DNA follows: TGTGCCACCAGTGATTCAACCTTCTCCTACAATGAGCAGTTCTTC. The encoded protein is CATSDSTFSYNEQFF.

V usage is TRBV27 and J usage is TRBJ2-2; 7 bases agree with TRBD2. Germline V gene data show CDR1 as MNHEY and CDR2 as SMNVEV (reference sequence). V dropped 7 bases and J dropped 4; count of bases not matched to a gene: 3. CDR3 length: 13 amino acids. CDR3 amino acids: CASKWGGTGELFF. The CDR3 DNA follows: TGTGCCAGCAAATGGGGGGGCACCGGGGAGCTGTTTTTT.

This chain connects TRBV5-1 to TRBJ2-1; D ambiguous. V was shortened by 0 bases and J by 5 bases, with 3 bases between the two germline ends. The CDR3 is made up of 12 amino acids. The germline V gene encodes CDR1 SGHRS and CDR2 YFSETQ. DNA of the CDR3: TGCGCCAGCAGCTTGGGCCACAATGAGCAGTTCTTC. It is translated as CASSLGHNEQFF.

The chain has TRBV6-4 and TRBJ1-6; D may be TRBD1 (5 bases). Germline values: CDR1 MRHNA, CDR2 SNTAGT. This CDR3 comprises 12 residues. V was trimmed by 6 bases and J by 8 bases, leaving 8 bases between them. CDR3 protein: CASRGRDSPLHF. DNA for the CDR3: TGTGCCAGCAGGGGACGGGATTCACCCCTCCACTTT.

This clonotype was observed at least ten times. The CDR3 DNA sequence: TGTGCCACCAGCAGTAAAGGGGAGGTATGGGATGAGCAGTTCTTC. As protein: CATSSKGEVWDEQFF. The rearrangement uses TRBV15 and TRBJ2-1, with D perhaps TRBD2 (6 bases). In germline, CDR1 is LNHNV, CDR2 YYDKDF (reference sequence). Trimming left V 3 bases short and J 8 bases short, with 17 bases between. This CDR3 spans 15 amino acids.

The chain is built from TRBV7-2 and TRBJ2-3; D is undetermined. Trimming took off 2 bases at V and 2 bases at J, with 11 bases between the two ends. Germline values: CDR1 SGHTA, CDR2 FQGNSA. The CDR3 sequence is 15 residues long. CDR3 region: CASSLRWATTDTQYF. The CDR3 nucleotides are TGTGCCAGCAGCTTAAGGTGGGCGACCACAGATACGCAGTATTTT.